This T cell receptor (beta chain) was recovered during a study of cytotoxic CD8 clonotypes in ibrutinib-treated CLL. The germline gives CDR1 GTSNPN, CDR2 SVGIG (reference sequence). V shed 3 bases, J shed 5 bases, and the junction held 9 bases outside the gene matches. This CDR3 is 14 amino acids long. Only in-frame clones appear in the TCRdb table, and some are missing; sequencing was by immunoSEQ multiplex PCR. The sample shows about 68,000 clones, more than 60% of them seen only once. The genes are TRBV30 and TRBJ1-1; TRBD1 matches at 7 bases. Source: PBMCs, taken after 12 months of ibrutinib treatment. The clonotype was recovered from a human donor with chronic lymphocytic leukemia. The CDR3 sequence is CAWRKGGAGTEAFF. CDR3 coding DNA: TGTGCCTGGAGAAAAGGGGGCGCGGGGACTGAAGCTTTCTTT.